This TCR beta chain was obtained from a study of blood T cell repertoires in COVID-19 (dated by TCRdb to the early 2020s). Broadly, across the study: Samples covering the acute and convalescent phases of COVID-19 were provided by collaborators in the United States, Italy and Spain. The material from the prospective study consisted of cDNA or gDNA derived from T cells, B-cell-depleted T cells, or PBMCs. The dataset comprised deeply sampled blood TCRbeta repertoires from subjects exposed to, actively infected with, or recovered from COVID-19. A freely available public database, intended as a resource for researchers studying the immune response to SARS-CoV-2, is where the repertoires were released. Samples were obtained from the ongoing ImmuneRACE study (first 160 participants) and from over 1,000 subjects provided by 6 global collaborators. The sample metadata nearly always contained a de-identified subject ID, COVID-19 status, age in years and sex. Where HLA class I and class II types were available, the types were taken from metadata supplied by the sample provider, not from assay-based typing. Broad study findings and their caveats: Clinical and demographic metadata were provided uncurated, with the amount varying by source and participant.

CDR1 SGHRS and CDR2 YFSETQ are derived from the germline V gene. There are 15 amino acids in the CDR3, from cysteine to phenylalanine inclusive. The sequence is cut down to CDR3 DNA, 45 bases in frame from base 1. For this chain, trimming is 4 bases at the V end and 5 bases at the J end, and the number of junction bases without a gene match is 5. This clone is a singleton in its sample. What antigen it recognizes has not been identified. The input lacks base qualities; no much larger clone sits a single base away. One collaborating source in Seattle enrolled patients while the patients were actively infected and followed the patients over time throughout the course of disease. Collaborating institutions collected whole blood in K2EDTA tubes following their own protocols. Collaborator samples were shipped for TCRbeta analysis as frozen whole blood, isolated PBMCs, or DNA extracted from either sample type.

The immunoSEQ Assay, a bias-controlled multiplex PCR, was used to amplify TCRbeta CDR3 regions from genomic DNA. As for the authors' bioinformatics: The number of nucleated cells in each sample was estimated by amplification of reference gene primers within the assay. To quantify the absolute abundance of each unique TCRbeta CDR3 rearrangement, sequence reads were collapsed and filtered. For each sample, productive Simpson clonality was calculated by taking the square root of Simpson's diversity index across productive rearrangements. What TCRdb holds here is the immuneACCESS table cut down to in-frame rearrangements. Part of the clones is not present; checked against another copy, under half of the missing clones reflect an unresolved V gene, and the others are unexplained. From that table come the V and J calls and clone size; the DNA was used to work out D and trimming. The sample records roughly 230,000 clones, around 90% of which are singletons. Roughly 0.79% of the sample is held by the ten biggest clonotypes.

The chain links TRBV5-1 with TRBJ1-5, with 11 middle bases fitting TRBD1. Sequencing was performed on peripheral blood. This receptor was obtained from a man aged 25 to 40 with COVID-19, enrolled during active disease. The CDR3 here reads CASSLGTGGDQPQHF. The nucleotide sequence reads as follows: TGCGCCAGCAGCCTAGGGACAGGGGGTGATCAGCCCCAGCATTTT.